This TCR beta chain was observed in a study of monozygotic twins with inflammatory bowel disease. The CDR3 contains 14 residues. Per germline, CDR1 DFQATT and CDR2 SNEGSKA (reference sequence). For each CDR3 protein, TCRdb gives one entry from its re-call of the 5' RACE reads, without DNA. In all, the sample yields more than 300,000 distinct CDR3 sequences. The sequenced sample was blood. This TCR came from a human donor with ulcerative colitis or Crohn's disease, or a healthy co-twin of an affected twin (not recorded which). This chain connects TRBV20-1 to TRBJ2-1; the TRBD1 assignment by TCRdb is unverifiable without DNA. The CDR3 sequence: CSARDGQGDDEQFF.